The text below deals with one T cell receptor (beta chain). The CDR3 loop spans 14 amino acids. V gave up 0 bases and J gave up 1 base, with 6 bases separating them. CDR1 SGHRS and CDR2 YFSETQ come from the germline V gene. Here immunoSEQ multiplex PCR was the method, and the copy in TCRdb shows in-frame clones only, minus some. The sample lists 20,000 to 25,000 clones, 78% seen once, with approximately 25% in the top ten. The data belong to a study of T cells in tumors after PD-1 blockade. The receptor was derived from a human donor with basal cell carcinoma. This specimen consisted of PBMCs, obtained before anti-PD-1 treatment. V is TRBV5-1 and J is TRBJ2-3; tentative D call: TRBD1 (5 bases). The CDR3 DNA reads TGCGCCAGCAGCTTGGCACAGGGCACAGATACGCAGTATTTT. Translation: CASSLAQGTDTQYF.